The sequence of this T cell receptor beta chain was determined in a study of spatial heterogeneity in lung cancer. Stated time point: sample taken at primary tumor resection. Note on this clonotype: The antigen is unknown.

The study's findings and limits: The number of expanded tumor alpha and beta chains correlated with mutation number.

Germline lookup yields CDR1 SGHNT and CDR2 YYREEE (reference sequence). This CDR3 has 13 amino acids. V was pared by 2 bases and J by 3 bases, with 8 bases between. TCRdb independently ran MiXCR on the 5' RACE reads; one entry per CDR3 protein. The table has about 3,000 distinct CDR3 sequences, roughly 30% seen once; the top ten hold approximately 10%. The TCR was taken from a female donor with early-stage non-small cell lung cancer. The source was lung tumor tissue, collected at surgery. This chain connects TRBV5-4 to TRBJ2-5; no clear D. The CDR3 loop reads CASSFGVEETQYF. The CDR3 DNA reads TGTGCCAGCAGCTTTGGGGTGGAAGAGACCCAGTACTTC.